These 12 T cell receptor beta chains were all obtained from the same sample, sequenced in a study of PD-1 blockade in classical Hodgkin lymphoma. Assay used: immunoSEQ multiplex PCR; TCRdb lists only in-frame clones, some missing. Of some 65,000 clones in the sample, about two thirds were seen once. The patients all showed relapse after autologous stem cell transplantation, while their brentuximab vedotin exposure varied. Source: peripheral blood mononuclear cells (PBMCs), taken before the second cycle of nivolumab. Every receptor here comes from a human donor with classical Hodgkin lymphoma.

The chain couples TRBV6-1 to TRBJ2-7, with a tentative D call TRBD1 (5 bases). This CDR3 spans 11 amino acids. Trimming pared 6 bases from V and 6 bases from J, leaving 9 bases between. The germline CDR1 and CDR2 sequences are MNHNS and SASEGT. In nucleotides, the CDR3 is TGTGCCAGCAGGGGCAGGGCCGAGCAGTACTTC. Amino acids: CASRGRAEQYF.

The chain combines TRBV7-9 with TRBJ2-5; 9 bases are a match to TRBD1. Germline V gene lookup returns CDR1 SEHNR and CDR2 FQNEAQ (reference sequence). CDR3 length: 15 residues. J was trimmed by 2 bases and V by 5 bases; bases with no gene match: 6. CDR3 loop: CASSTGQGTQETQYF. CDR3 nucleotide sequence: TGTGCCAGCAGCACCGGACAGGGGACGCAAGAGACCCAGTACTTC.

This chain joins TRBV5-1 and TRBJ2-4; 14 bases line up with TRBD2. Germline assignment: CDR1 SGHRS and CDR2 YFSETQ. The CDR3 consists of 16 residues. V was pared by 4 bases and J by 8 bases, with 8 bases of the junction left unmatched. CDR3 in amino acids: CASSPGTSGSGDIQYF. The CDR3 region has the DNA TGCGCCAGCAGCCCGGGGACTAGCGGGAGTGGGGACATTCAGTACTTC. Based on the CDR3 plus reference TRBV5-1 and TRBJ2-4, the full variable domain is KAGVTQTPRYLIKTRGQQVTLSCSPISGHRSVSWYQQTPGQGLQFLFEYFSETQRNKGNFPGRFSGRQFSNSRSEMNVSTLELGDSALYLCASSPGTSGSGDIQYFGAGTRLSVL.

This clone was seen a few times. The V gene is TRBV6-1, the J gene TRBJ1-2; the D gene is possibly TRBD1 (6 bases). Germline V lookup: CDR1 MNHNS, CDR2 SASEGT. This CDR3 has 14 amino acids. V lost 3 bases, J lost 1 base, and 9 bases lay in between. CDR3 in amino acids: CASSENRDNYGYTF. The CDR3 DNA sequence: TGTGCCAGCAGTGAGAACAGGGATAACTATGGCTACACCTTC.

The V gene is TRBV6-6, the J gene TRBJ2-1, with TRBD1 as a possible D gene (6 bases). The V end lost 6 bases, the J end lost 4 bases, and 10 bases lay between the germline ends. Germline CDR1 is MNHNY and CDR2 is SVGAGI (reference sequence). The CDR3 is 13 residues long. Written as DNA, the CDR3 is TGTGCCAGCAGCCTGGACAGATACAATGAGCAGTTCTTC. Residues: CASSLDRYNEQFF.

The genes are TRBV19 and TRBJ1-1; 7 bases are a match to TRBD1. The germline V gene encodes CDR1 LNHDA and CDR2 SQIVND (reference sequence). The CDR3 spans 15 residues. The trim removed 8 bases at V and 0 bases at J, leaving 9 bases unmatched. CDR3 region: CASGSVGQLNTEAFF. CDR3 sequence (DNA): TGTGCCAGTGGCTCAGTGGGACAGTTGAACACTGAAGCTTTCTTT. Filled out from reference TRBV19 and TRBJ1-1, the complete variable domain reads DGGITQSPKYLFRKEGQNVTLSCEQNLNHDAMYWYRQDPGQGLRLIYYSQIVNDFQKGDIAEGYSVSREKKESFPLTVTSAQKNPTAFYLCASGSVGQLNTEAFFGQGTRLTVV.

V and J are TRBV5-1 and TRBJ2-5, with a weak D call TRBD2 (5 bases). V lost 3 bases and J lost 5, with 17 bases in between. This CDR3 contains 15 residues. Germline V gene data show CDR1 as SGHRS and CDR2 as YFSETQ. Written as DNA, the CDR3 is TGCGCCAGCAGCTCCACCGGGGATCTGGGGGAGACCCAGTACTTC. Its protein is CASSSTGDLGETQYF.

J is TRBJ2-7 and V is TRBV5-1; 9 bases are shared with TRBD1. This CDR3 has 14 residues. CDR1 and CDR2 (germline): SGHRS, YFSETQ. Unmatched junction bases numbered 6, after V lost 1 base and J lost 7 bases. This CDR3 is CASSLMGQGREQYF. The CDR3, as DNA: TGCGCCAGCAGCTTGATGGGACAGGGTAGGGAGCAGTACTTC. Full variable domain (missing parts from reference TRBV5-1 and TRBJ2-7): KAGVTQTPRYLIKTRGQQVTLSCSPISGHRSVSWYQQTPGQGLQFLFEYFSETQRNKGNFPGRFSGRQFSNSRSEMNVSTLELGDSALYLCASSLMGQGREQYFGPGTRLTVT.

This chain joins TRBV7-6 and TRBJ1-4; D is undetermined. V was clipped by 5 bases and J by 8 bases, with 15 bases between them. Germline V gene lookup returns CDR1 SGHVS and CDR2 FNYEAQ. This CDR3 contains 14 residues. CDR3 sequence (DNA): TGTGCCAGCAGCCCACAAACTAGCCGCGAAAAACTGTTTTTT. Residues: CASSPQTSREKLFF.

The chain couples TRBV6-5 to TRBJ1-5; 7 bases fit TRBD1. The CDR3 sequence is 14 residues long. V shed 3 bases and J 2 bases; nucleotides not matched to a gene: 1. Germline-derived CDR1 and CDR2 are MNHEY and SVGAGI. The CDR3 is CASSYQGGNQPQHF. The CDR3 nucleotides are TGTGCCAGCAGTTATCAGGGGGGCAATCAGCCCCAGCATTTT.

The chain combines TRBV5-1 with TRBJ2-7, with 9 nucleotides matching TRBD2. This CDR3 has 16 amino acids. Germline V gene sequence: CDR1 SGHRS, CDR2 YFSETQ. The V segment lost 4 bases and the J segment 7 bases; nucleotides outside the gene matches: 15. The CDR3 sequence is CASSPMTAGGPSEQYF. The CDR3 nucleotides read TGCGCCAGCAGCCCCATGACTGCGGGAGGGCCGTCTGAGCAGTACTTC.

The chain recombines TRBV27 with TRBJ1-2, with 7 positions matching TRBD1. The CDR3 has 15 amino acids. The germline V gene encodes CDR1 MNHEY and CDR2 SMNVEV (reference sequence). Trimming at V came to 5 bases and at J to 4 bases, leaving 10 bases not matched to a gene. The chain's CDR3 is CASSPLGWDSYGYTF. CDR3 bases: TGTGCCAGCAGTCCCCTGGGTTGGGACAGCTATGGCTACACCTTC.